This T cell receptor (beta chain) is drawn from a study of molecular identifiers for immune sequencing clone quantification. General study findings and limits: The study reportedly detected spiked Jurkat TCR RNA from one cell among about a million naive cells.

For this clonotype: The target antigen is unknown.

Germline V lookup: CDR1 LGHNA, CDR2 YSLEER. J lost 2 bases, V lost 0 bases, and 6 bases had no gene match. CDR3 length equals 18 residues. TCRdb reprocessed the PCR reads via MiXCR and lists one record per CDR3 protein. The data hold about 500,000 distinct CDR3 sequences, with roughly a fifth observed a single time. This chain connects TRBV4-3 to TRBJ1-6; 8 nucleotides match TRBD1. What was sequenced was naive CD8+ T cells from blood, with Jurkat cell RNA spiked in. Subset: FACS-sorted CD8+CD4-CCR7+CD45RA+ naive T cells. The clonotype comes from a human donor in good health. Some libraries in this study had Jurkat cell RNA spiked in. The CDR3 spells CASSQDRPGGPYNSPLHF. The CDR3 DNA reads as TGCGCCAGCAGCCAAGATCGGCCAGGGGGCCCCTATAATTCACCCCTCCACTTT.